This TCR beta chain is drawn from a study of cytomegalovirus exposure and HLA in healthy donors. Study details: A later analysis reported the 120 or so validation repertoires used the same platform as the 550 to 700 first-cohort repertoires. Study observations and caveats: Cytomegalovirus-associated status was assigned to about 170 TCR beta chains. Despite most TCR sequences being rare, some public TCRs occurred in many donors. According to a subsequent analysis, TCR clusters identified in the first cohort showed a tendency to co-occur across the 110 or so validation repertoires.

V lost 0 bases, J lost 0 bases, and 9 bases lay in between. This CDR3 contains 16 residues. Germline loops: CDR1 SGHNT, CDR2 YENEEA. A note on this clone: The antigen is undetermined.

Using immunoSEQ multiplex PCR, the repertoire was profiled, and TCRdb retains in-frame clones only, with some absent. The sample gives over 150,000 clones, roughly 82% of which show up once; around 15% is in the top ten. Sequencing was carried out using PBMCs. The chain is built from TRBV11-3 and TRBJ2-1; no reliable D call. The clonotype was recovered from a woman in her 30s in good health and CMV-seropositive. CDR3 DNA: TGTGCCAGCAGCTTAGATGGAGCTGGCTCCTACAATGAGCAGTTCTTC. It specifies CASSLDGAGSYNEQFF.